These 13 T cell receptor beta chains share one sample of origin, sequenced in a study of blood T cell repertoires in COVID-19. The repertoire was sequenced with immunoSEQ multiplex PCR; TCRdb's copy has only in-frame clones and lacks some. Among more than 85,000 clones listed, around 86% were seen once. What was sequenced was peripheral blood. The receptors were sampled from a woman in her 70s with acute or convalescent COVID-19.

This clone was counted only a few times. This chain uses TRBV7-8 with TRBJ1-3; D unresolved. Trimming pared 3 bases from V and 0 bases from J, leaving 9 bases between. Germline values: CDR1 SGHVS, CDR2 FQNEAQ. This CDR3 spans 15 amino acids. The CDR3, as DNA: TGTGCCAGCAGCTTGAAATTCAGCTCTGGAAACACCATATATTTT. This codes for CASSLKFSSGNTIYF.

The chain uses TRBV27 and TRBJ1-6, with 7 bases aligning to TRBD1. This CDR3 comprises 15 residues. V lost 2 bases, J lost 9 bases, and 7 bases stayed unmatched. Germline-derived CDR1 and CDR2 are MNHEY and SMNVEV (reference sequence). CDR3 nucleotide sequence: TGTGCCAGCAGTTTAGAGGCGGGACAGTTTTCACCCCTCCACTTT. Amino acids: CASSLEAGQFSPLHF.

The chain links TRBV19 to TRBJ1-1; D is perhaps TRBD1 (6 bases). The CDR3 extends over 15 amino acids. V was trimmed by 6 bases and J by 5 bases, leaving 19 bases between them. The germline CDR1 and CDR2 sequences are LNHDA and SQIVND (reference sequence). CDR3 residues: CASSPIGGLGTEAFF. CDR3 coding DNA: TGTGCCAGTAGCCCGATCGGGGGGCTAGGGACTGAAGCTTTCTTT. Full variable domain (rest looked up from reference TRBV19 and TRBJ1-1): DGGITQSPKYLFRKEGQNVTLSCEQNLNHDAMYWYRQDPGQGLRLIYYSQIVNDFQKGDIAEGYSVSREKKESFPLTVTSAQKNPTAFYLCASSPIGGLGTEAFFGQGTRLTVV.

The rearrangement links TRBV2 to TRBJ1-2, with no clear D. CDR1 is SNHLY, CDR2 FYNNEI, per germline. Between the trimmed V and J ends, which lost 4 bases and 2 bases, there was a span of 17 bases. The CDR3 runs to 16 residues. This CDR3 reads CASSVQRKNQNYGYTF. CDR3 in DNA: TGTGCCAGCAGTGTACAAAGAAAAAATCAAAACTATGGCTACACCTTC.

The V gene is TRBV12-3 or TRBV12-4, the J gene TRBJ1-2; a possible D gene is TRBD1 (5 bases). This CDR3 is built from 12 residues. Trimming removed 7 bases from V and 4 bases from J, with 10 bases in between. CDR3 amino acids: CASTRGSYGYTF. The CDR3 bases are TGTGCCAGCACCCGGGGGAGCTATGGCTACACCTTC.

The chain carries TRBV6-5 and TRBJ1-2; D is undetermined. Between the trimmed V and J ends, which lost 7 bases and 8 bases, there was a span of 8 bases. CDR3 length: 10 amino acids. The germline gives CDR1 MNHEY, CDR2 SVGAGI. CDR3 protein: CASTPGGYTF. The CDR3 nucleotides read TGTGCCAGCACCCCGGGAGGCTACACCTTC.

This chain connects TRBV19 to TRBJ1-1; tentatively, D is TRBD1 (5 bases). CDR3 length: 15 residues. Trimming took off 3 bases at V and 0 bases at J, with 11 bases between the two ends. Germline assignment: CDR1 LNHDA and CDR2 SQIVND (reference sequence). The CDR3 bases are TGTGCCAGTAGTATGGGAAACAGGTTGAACACTGAAGCTTTCTTT. Protein product: CASSMGNRLNTEAFF.

V usage is TRBV30 and J usage is TRBJ2-1; 7 bases are a match to TRBD2. Germline CDR1 is GTSNPN and CDR2 is SVGIG (reference sequence). This CDR3 has 15 residues. V lost 2 bases to trimming and J lost 0 bases; unmatched junction nucleotides: 4. The CDR3 region is CAWSPGLDSYNEQFF. The DNA for the CDR3 is TGTGCCTGGAGTCCTGGACTAGACTCCTACAATGAGCAGTTCTTC. Full variable domain (missing parts from reference TRBV30 and TRBJ2-1): SQTIHQWPATLVQPVGSPLSLECTVEGTSNPNLYWYRQAAGRGLQLLFYSVGIGQISSEVPQNLSASRPQDRQFILSSKKLLLSDSGFYLCAWSPGLDSYNEQFFGPGTRLTVL.

V is TRBV18 and J is TRBJ1-2; 8 nucleotides align to TRBD1. V lost 3 bases and J lost 10; bases outside the gene matches: 13. Per the germline V gene, CDR1 is KGHSH and CDR2 is LQKENI. The CDR3 spans 15 residues. CDR3 DNA sequence: TGTGCCAGCTCACCGCTGCCGGGACAGGTGGAATACTACACCTTC. This gives the protein CASSPLPGQVEYYTF.

The chain carries TRBV9 and TRBJ1-3; 8 nucleotides line up with TRBD1. Trimming at V came to 0 bases and at J to 1 base, leaving 9 bases not matched to a gene. Per germline, CDR1 SGDLS and CDR2 YYNGEE. The CDR3 loop spans 18 amino acids. This chain's CDR3 is CASSVEGTGPLSGNTIYF. CDR3 bases: TGTGCCAGCAGCGTAGAAGGGACAGGCCCCCTATCTGGAAACACCATATATTTT.

V gene TRBV7-9 combines with J gene TRBJ2-7, with 8 bases matching TRBD1. J lost 5 bases, V lost 4 bases, and 7 bases had no gene match. Germline-derived CDR1 and CDR2 are SEHNR and FQNEAQ (reference sequence). CDR3 length: 14 amino acids. The CDR3, as DNA: TGTGCCAGCAGCTCACAAGGGACAGGCCACGAGCAGTACTTC. Translation: CASSSQGTGHEQYF.

The J gene is TRBJ1-2, the V gene TRBV6-5, with D unclear. This CDR3 is built from 15 residues. V was shortened by 3 bases and J by 0 bases, with 11 bases between the two germline ends. Germline-derived CDR1 and CDR2 are MNHEY and SVGAGI. DNA of the CDR3: TGTGCCAGCAGTTATAAACTGGGAGCTAACTATGGCTACACCTTC. This encodes CASSYKLGANYGYTF.

This clone has a single count. The V and J genes are TRBV19 and TRBJ2-7; TRBD1 might be the D (6 bases). V shed 3 bases and J shed 7 bases, with 16 bases lying between them. Germline CDR1 LNHDA, CDR2 SQIVND (reference sequence). The CDR3 contains 14 residues. As DNA, the CDR3 is TGTGCCAGTAGTATTATGATACAGGGTGGAGAGCAGTACTTC. Translating it yields CASSIMIQGGEQYF.